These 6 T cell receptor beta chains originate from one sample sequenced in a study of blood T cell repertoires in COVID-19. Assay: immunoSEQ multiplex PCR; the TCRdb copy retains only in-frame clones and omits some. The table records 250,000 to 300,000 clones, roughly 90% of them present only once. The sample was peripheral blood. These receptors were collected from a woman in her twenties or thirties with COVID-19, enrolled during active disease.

DNA of the CDR3: TGCGCCAGCAGCCGTGAGGGGGATAGCAATCAGCCCCAGCATTTT. Its protein is CASSREGDSNQPQHF. The chain employs TRBV5-1 and TRBJ1-5; maybe TRBD1 (6 bases). This CDR3 comprises 15 residues. Deletions cut 4 bases from V and 0 bases from J, with 11 bases between. Germline V gene data show CDR1 as SGHRS and CDR2 as YFSETQ. Variable domain in full (rest from reference TRBV5-1 and TRBJ1-5): KAGVTQTPRYLIKTRGQQVTLSCSPISGHRSVSWYQQTPGQGLQFLFEYFSETQRNKGNFPGRFSGRQFSNSRSEMNVSTLELGDSALYLCASSREGDSNQPQHFGDGTRLSIL.

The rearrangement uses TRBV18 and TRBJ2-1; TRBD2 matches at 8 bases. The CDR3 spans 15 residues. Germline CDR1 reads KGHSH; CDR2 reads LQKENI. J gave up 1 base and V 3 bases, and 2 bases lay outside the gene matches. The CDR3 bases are TGTGCCAGCTCACCTAGCGGGGCATCCTACAATGAGCAGTTCTTC. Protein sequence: CASSPSGASYNEQFF.

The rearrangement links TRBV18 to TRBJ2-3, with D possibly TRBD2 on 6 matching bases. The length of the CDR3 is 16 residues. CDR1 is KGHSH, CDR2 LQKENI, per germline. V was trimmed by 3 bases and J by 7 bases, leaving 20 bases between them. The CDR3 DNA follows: TGTGCCAGCTCACCTCGAGGTAGCGGCGCTGGGAATACGCAGTATTTT. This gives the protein CASSPRGSGAGNTQYF. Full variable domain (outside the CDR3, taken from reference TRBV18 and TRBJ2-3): NAGVMQNPRHLVRRRGQEARLRCSPMKGHSHVYWYRQLPEEGLKFMVYLQKENIIDESGMPKERFSAEFPKEGPSILRIQQVVRGDSAAYFCASSPRGSGAGNTQYFGPGTRLTVL.

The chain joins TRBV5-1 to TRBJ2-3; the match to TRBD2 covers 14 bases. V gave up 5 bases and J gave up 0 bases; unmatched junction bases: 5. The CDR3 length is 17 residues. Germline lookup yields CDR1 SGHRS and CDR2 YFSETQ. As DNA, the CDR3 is TGCGCCAGCAGAGGACTAGCGGGAGGTCCCAGCACAGATACGCAGTATTTT. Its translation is CASRGLAGGPSTDTQYF.

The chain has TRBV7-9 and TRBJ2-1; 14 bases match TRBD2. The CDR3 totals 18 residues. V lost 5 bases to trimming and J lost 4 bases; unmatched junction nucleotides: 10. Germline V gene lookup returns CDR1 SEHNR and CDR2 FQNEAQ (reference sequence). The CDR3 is CASSPGTSGSEMYNEQFF. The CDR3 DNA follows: TGTGCCAGCAGCCCCGGGACTAGCGGGAGCGAAATGTACAATGAGCAGTTCTTC.

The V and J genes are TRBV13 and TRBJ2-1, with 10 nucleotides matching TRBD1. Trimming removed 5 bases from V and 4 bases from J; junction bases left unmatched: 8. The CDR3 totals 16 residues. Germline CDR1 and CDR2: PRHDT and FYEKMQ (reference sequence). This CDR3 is CASSPDGTGEYNEQFF. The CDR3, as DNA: TGTGCCAGCAGCCCTGACGGGACAGGGGAATACAATGAGCAGTTCTTC.